The 3 T cell receptor beta chains reported below all come from one sample, sequenced in a study of blood T cell repertoires in COVID-19. This table comes from immunoSEQ multiplex PCR, and its TCRdb copy is limited to in-frame clones, with some not included. This sample carries around 270,000 clones, approximately 85% of them seen once, and the ten largest clones take roughly 0.87%. The sample consisted of peripheral blood. The receptors shown here come from a human donor with COVID-19, enrolled during active disease. The donor label of this sample is uncertain.

This chain links TRBV27 with TRBJ1-1; TRBD1 matches at 11 bases. The germline gives CDR1 MNHEY, CDR2 SMNVEV (reference sequence). The CDR3 length is 16 residues. Trimming took 5 bases from V and 5 from J; bases not matched to a gene: 10. DNA of the CDR3: TGTGCCAGCAGTCCGGACAGGGGGCGCGGAGAGACTGAAGCTTTCTTT. It specifies CASSPDRGRGETEAFF.

The rearrangement links TRBV11-3 to TRBJ2-7; D not resolved. The CDR3 is 14 amino acids. The ends were cut back, 2 bases at V and 2 bases at J, with 10 bases in the middle. The germline V gene has CDR1 SGHNT and CDR2 YENEEA. For the CDR3, the DNA is TGTGCCAGCAGCTTAACGGCGGCAGCCTACGAGCAGTACTTC. It yields the protein CASSLTAAAYEQYF.

The sample holds one count of this clone. The chain employs TRBV30 and TRBJ2-2, with D perhaps TRBD2 (5 bases). V lost 3 bases and J 0 bases, leaving 8 bases between the germline ends. The CDR3 has 14 amino acids. The germline V gene encodes CDR1 GTSNPN and CDR2 SVGIG (reference sequence). The CDR3 coding sequence is TGTGCCTGGAGGCGGGCGTCGAACACCGGGGAGCTGTTTTTT. It translates to CAWRRASNTGELFF.